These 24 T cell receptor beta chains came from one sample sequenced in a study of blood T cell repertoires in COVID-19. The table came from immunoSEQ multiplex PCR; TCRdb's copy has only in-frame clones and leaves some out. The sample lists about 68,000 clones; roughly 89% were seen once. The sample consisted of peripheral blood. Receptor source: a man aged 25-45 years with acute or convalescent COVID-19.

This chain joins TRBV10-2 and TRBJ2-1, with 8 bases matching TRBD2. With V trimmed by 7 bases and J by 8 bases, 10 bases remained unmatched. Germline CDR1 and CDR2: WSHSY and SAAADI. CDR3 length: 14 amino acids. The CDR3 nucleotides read TGCGCCAGCATTCGCCTAGCGGGCGACTATGAGCAGTTCTTC. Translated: CASIRLAGDYEQFF.

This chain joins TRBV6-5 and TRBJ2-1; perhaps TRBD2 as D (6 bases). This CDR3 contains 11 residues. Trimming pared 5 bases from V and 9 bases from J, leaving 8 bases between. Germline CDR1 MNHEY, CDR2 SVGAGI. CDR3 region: CASSHGSEQFF. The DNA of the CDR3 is TGTGCCAGCAGTCACGGGAGTGAGCAGTTCTTC.

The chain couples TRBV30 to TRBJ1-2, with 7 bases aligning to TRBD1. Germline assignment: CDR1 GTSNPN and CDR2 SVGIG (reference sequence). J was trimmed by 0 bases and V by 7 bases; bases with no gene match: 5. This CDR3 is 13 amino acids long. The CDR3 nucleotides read TGTGCCTTCCGGGACAGTACTAACTATGGCTACACCTTC. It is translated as CAFRDSTNYGYTF.

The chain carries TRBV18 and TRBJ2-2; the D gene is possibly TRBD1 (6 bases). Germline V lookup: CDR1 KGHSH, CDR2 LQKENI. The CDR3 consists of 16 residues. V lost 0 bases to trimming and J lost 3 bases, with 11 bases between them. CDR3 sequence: CASSPPTGRYTGELFF. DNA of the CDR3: TGTGCCAGCTCACCACCGACAGGACGGTACACCGGGGAGCTGTTTTTT.

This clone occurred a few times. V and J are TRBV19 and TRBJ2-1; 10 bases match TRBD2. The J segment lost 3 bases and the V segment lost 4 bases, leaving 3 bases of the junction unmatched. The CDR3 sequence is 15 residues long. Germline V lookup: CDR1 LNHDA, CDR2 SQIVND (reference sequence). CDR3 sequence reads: CASSTLAGDYNEQFF. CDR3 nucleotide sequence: TGTGCCAGTAGTACCCTAGCGGGAGACTACAATGAGCAGTTCTTC.

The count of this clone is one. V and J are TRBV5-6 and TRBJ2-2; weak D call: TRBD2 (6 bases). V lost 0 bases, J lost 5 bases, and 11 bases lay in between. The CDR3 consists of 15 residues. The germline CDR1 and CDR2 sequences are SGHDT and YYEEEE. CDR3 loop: CASSLGPLATGELFF. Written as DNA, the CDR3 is TGTGCCAGCAGCTTGGGCCCCCTAGCGACCGGGGAGCTGTTTTTT.

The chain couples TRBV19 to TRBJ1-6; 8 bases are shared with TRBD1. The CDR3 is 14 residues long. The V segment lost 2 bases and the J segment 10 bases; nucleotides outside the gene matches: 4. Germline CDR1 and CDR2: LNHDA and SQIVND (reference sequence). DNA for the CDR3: TGTGCCAGTAGTATATCGACAGGGGACTCACCCCTCCACTTT. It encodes CASSISTGDSPLHF.

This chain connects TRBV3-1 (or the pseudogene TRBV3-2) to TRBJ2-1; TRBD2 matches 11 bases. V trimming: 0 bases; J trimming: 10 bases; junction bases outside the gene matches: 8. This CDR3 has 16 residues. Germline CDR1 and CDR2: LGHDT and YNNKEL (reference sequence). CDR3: CASSQEGLAVAGEQFF. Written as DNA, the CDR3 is TGTGCCAGCAGCCAAGAGGGACTAGCGGTGGCCGGGGAGCAGTTCTTC.

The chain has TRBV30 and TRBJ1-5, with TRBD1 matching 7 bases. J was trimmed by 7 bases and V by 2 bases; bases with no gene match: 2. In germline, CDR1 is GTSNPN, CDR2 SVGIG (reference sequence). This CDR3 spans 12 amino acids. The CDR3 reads CAWSNRGQPQHF. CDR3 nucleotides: TGTGCCTGGAGTAACAGGGGCCAGCCCCAGCATTTT.

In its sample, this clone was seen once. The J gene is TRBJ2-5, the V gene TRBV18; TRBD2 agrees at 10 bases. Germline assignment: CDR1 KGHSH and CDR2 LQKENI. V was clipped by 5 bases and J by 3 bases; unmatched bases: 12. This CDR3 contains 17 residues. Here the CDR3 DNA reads TGTGCCAGCTCATCGCGATCTAGCGGGGGAGGCGAAGAGACCCAGTACTTC. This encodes CASSSRSSGGGEETQYF.

Written as DNA, the CDR3 is TGTGCCAGCAGTTCTCACGTGGGGAGGATCTTCTACAATGAGCAGTTCTTC. Its translation is CASSSHVGRIFYNEQFF. This sequence joins TRBV28 and TRBJ2-1, with D maybe TRBD2 (6 bases). With 4 bases removed from V and 3 bases from J, the gap between germline ends came to 19 bases. The germline gives CDR1 MDHEN, CDR2 SYDVKM. CDR3 length: 17 amino acids.

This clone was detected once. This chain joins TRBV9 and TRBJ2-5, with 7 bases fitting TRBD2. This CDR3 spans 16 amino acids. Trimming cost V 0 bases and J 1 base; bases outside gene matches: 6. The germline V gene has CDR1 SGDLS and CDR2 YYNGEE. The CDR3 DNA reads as TGTGCCAGCAGCGTAGCAGGCACTAGCGCCCAAGAGACCCAGTACTTC. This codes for CASSVAGTSAQETQYF.

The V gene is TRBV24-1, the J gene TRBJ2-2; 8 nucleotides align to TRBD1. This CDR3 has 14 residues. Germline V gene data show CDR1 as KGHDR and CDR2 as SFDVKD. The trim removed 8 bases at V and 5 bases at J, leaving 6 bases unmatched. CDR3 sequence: CATKARGQTGELFF. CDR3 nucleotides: TGTGCCACCAAGGCCAGGGGGCAAACCGGGGAGCTGTTTTTT.

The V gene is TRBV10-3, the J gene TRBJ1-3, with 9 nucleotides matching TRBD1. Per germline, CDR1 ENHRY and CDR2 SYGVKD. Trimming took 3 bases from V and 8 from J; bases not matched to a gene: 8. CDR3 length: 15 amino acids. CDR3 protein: CAISEIGQGWDTIYF. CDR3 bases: TGTGCCATCAGTGAAATTGGACAGGGGTGGGACACCATATATTTT.

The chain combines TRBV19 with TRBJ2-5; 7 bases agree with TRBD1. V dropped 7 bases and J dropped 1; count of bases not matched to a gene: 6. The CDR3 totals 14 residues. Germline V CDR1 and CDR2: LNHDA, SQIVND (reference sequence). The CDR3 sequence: CASNTGDLQETQYF. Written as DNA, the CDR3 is TGTGCCAGTAATACAGGGGACCTCCAAGAGACCCAGTACTTC.

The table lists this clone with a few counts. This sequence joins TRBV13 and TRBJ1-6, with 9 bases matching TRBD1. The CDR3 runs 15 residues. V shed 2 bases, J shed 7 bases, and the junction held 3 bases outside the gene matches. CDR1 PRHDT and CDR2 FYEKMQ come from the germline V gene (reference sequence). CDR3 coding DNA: TGTGCCAGCAGCTTATGGGACAGGGACAATTCACCCCTCCACTTT. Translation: CASSLWDRDNSPLHF.

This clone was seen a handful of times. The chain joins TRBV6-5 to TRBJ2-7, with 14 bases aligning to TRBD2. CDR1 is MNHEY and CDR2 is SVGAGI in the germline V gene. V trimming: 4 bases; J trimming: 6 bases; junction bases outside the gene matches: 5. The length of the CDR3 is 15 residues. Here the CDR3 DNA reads TGTGCCAGCAGTTCGCCGGGACTAGCGGGAGTCGAGCAGTACTTC. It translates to CASSSPGLAGVEQYF.

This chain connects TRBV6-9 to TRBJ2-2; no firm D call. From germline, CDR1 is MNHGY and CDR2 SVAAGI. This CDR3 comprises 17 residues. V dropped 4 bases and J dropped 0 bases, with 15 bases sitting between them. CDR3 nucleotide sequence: TGTGCCAGCAGTTCGCCCTGCTTAAACTCGAACACCGGGGAGCTGTTTTTT. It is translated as CASSSPCLNSNTGELFF.

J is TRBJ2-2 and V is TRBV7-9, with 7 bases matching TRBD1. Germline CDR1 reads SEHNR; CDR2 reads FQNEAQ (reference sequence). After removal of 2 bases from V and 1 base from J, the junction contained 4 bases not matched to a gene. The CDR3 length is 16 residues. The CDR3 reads CASSLPRTGNTGELFF. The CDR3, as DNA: TGTGCCAGCAGCTTACCCAGGACAGGGAACACCGGGGAGCTGTTTTTT. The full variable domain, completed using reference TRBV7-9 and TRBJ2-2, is DTGVSQNPRHKITKRGQNVTFRCDPISEHNRLYWYRQTLGQGPEFLTYFQNEAQLEKSRLLSDRFSAERPKGSFSTLEIQRTEQGDSAMYLCASSLPRTGNTGELFFGEGSRLTVL.

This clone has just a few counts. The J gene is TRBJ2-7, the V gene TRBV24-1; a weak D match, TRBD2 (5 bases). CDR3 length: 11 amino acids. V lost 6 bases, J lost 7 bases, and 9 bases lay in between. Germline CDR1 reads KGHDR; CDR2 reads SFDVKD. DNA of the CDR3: TGTGCCACCAGTCTCTCGGGGGAGCAGTACTTC. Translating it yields CATSLSGEQYF.

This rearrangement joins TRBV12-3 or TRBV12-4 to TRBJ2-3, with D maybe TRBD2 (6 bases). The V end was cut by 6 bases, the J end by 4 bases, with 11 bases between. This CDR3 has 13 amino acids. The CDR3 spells CASRVGGPDTQYF. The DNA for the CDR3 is TGTGCCAGCAGGGTGGGGGGACCAGATACGCAGTATTTT.

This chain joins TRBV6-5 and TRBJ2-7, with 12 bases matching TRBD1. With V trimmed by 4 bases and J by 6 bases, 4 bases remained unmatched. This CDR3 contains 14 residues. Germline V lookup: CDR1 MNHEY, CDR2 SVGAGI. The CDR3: CASSLGQGALEQYF. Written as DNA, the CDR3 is TGTGCCAGCAGTTTGGGACAGGGGGCCCTCGAGCAGTACTTC.

In nucleotides, the CDR3 is TGTGCCAGCAGCGGATCCGGGAGAAATACGCAGTATTTT. It specifies CASSGSGRNTQYF. V is TRBV7-9 and J is TRBJ2-3, with a tentative D call TRBD2 (6 bases). Trimming took 5 bases from V and 7 from J, leaving 13 bases between them. This CDR3 contains 13 residues. Looked up from germline, CDR1 is SEHNR and CDR2 is FQNEAQ (reference sequence).

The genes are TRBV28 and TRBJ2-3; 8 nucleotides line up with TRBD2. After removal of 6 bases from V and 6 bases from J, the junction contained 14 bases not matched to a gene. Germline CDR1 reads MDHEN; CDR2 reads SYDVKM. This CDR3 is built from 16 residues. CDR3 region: CASRQGLASDGDTQYF. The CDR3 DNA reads TGTGCCAGCAGACAAGGACTAGCTTCAGACGGGGATACGCAGTATTTT. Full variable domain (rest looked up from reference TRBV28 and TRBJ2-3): DVKVTQSSRYLVKRTGEKVFLECVQDMDHENMFWYRQDPGLGLRLIYFSYDVKMKEKGDIPEGYSVSREKKERFSLILESASTNQTSMYLCASRQGLASDGDTQYFGPGTRLTVL.